This T cell receptor (beta chain) was captured in a study of long-term antiretroviral therapy in people with HIV (dated by TCRdb to 2022 to 2024). Some background on the complete study: The earliest samples were collected roughly a decade before the 2015 WHO recommendation for immediate ART, at a time when ART was usually postponed until CD4 counts fell. The cohort contributed about 200 cryopreserved PBMC samples from about 31 adults with confirmed HIV infection, collected serially over a mean of approximately six years (range 1-12). Test extractions of a monoclonal T-cell line alongside some 35 polyclonal samples showed no cross-contamination during QIAcube processing. Among the 30 or so participants with HIV, around ten were female. A retrospective serial study tested whether ART initiation and durable HIV suppression were associated with changes in peripheral blood TRB repertoire composition and diversity. General study outcomes and caveats: Inferences about post-ART repertoire changes are limited because no data were available on ART adherence, viral resistance or therapy changes. Because cell numbers in pre-ART samples were limited, unsorted PBMC were profiled instead of sorted CD4+ and CD8+ T cells. ART initiation was associated with a significant increase in TRB diversity, but diversity stayed significantly below transplant donor controls even after long-term ART. Narrower CDR3 length ranges were observed in HIV repertoires than in controls, and an antigen-experienced repertoire with only a slight naive shift after ART was suggested by the network structure. Samples dated from the mid-2000s to the late 2010s, and the ART regimens used may be less effective than current ones. Owing to limited PBMC availability, only the TCR beta chain was sequenced, without alpha chain pairing. At every time point, the repertoire was dominated by expanded TRB clones first identified before ART initiation, although this dominance fluctuated and, in many PLHIV, declined after ART.

A word on this clone: Its target antigen remains unknown. No much larger clone exists at a distance of one base, and base qualities are not known.

Inclusion was restricted to participants for whom at least one PBMC sample before ART initiation and at least two post-ART samples were available. Treatment was received in the United States of America by all participants with HIV. Cryopreserved samples of about 0.95-11 million PBMC were thawed and washed before DNA extraction. At the time of the earliest PBMC sample, participants with HIV were aged between 23 and 54 years. Each participant contributed PBMC samples from 1-4 timepoints before ART initiation and 2-8 timepoints after ART initiation, with a median of 7 samples. Serial HIV viral load, CD4+ T-cell count, ART history and demographic data were obtained for every participant. A Qiagen kit on a QIAcube was used to extract genomic DNA from unsorted PBMC, with samples processed in batches of 12. The immunoSEQ hsTCRB v3.0 assay was used at survey level resolution for TRB variable region sequencing. The targeted TRB sequencing depth was roughly 40,000-50,000 T-cell genomes per sample. TRB libraries were pooled and sequenced on an Illumina MiSeq using a v3 150-cycle kit. Per the source publication's procedure: Repertoire analysis was performed in R inside a reproducible Nextflow workflow that covered QC, data transformation and analysis. Custom analyses were implemented in LymphoSeq2, an R package for AIRR-Seq data exploration. Four samples yielding fewer than 5000 total TRB sequences were excluded, leaving 188 analyzed HIV repertoires. Among the approximately 180 HIV repertoires that were kept, roughly 59 were collected before ART initiation and under 150 were collected after ART initiation. Repertoires were downsampled to 5000 TRB nucleotide sequences, and summary statistics were averaged over 100 downsampling iterations. The analysis kept only TRB sequences whose CDR3 regions were at least seven amino acids long. Diversity was measured with a Shannon entropy-derived clonality score and the Gini coefficient. Repertoire networks linked the top 5000 CDR3 amino acid sequences whenever two sequences differed by an edit distance of one. For TRB CDR3 amino acid sequences, GLIPH2 was used to predict antigen specificity groups and MHC restriction. To flag known associations with CMV, EBV, HIV or tissue antigens, CDR3 amino acid sequences were compared against VDJdb and McPAS-TCR. Pre-ART, post-ART and control groups were compared with Wilcoxon signed-rank tests and Holm-Bonferroni correction. Sourced from immuneACCESS, this table was stored by TCRdb with only in-frame sequences that have V and J called. A share of the clones is absent; for the studies checked, an unresolved V gene accounts for under half, and the remainder has no known explanation. V and J calls plus clone size are reproduced from that table; the DNA served to infer D and trimming. The sample has 25,000 to 35,000 clones on record, over 80% of them singletons. The ten top clones hold roughly a tenth of the sample.

This specimen was unsorted PBMCs, taken 2.8 years after starting antiretroviral therapy. The TCR comes from a man younger than 40 with HIV.

At the DNA level, the sequence is TGTGCCAGCAGCTCGGCGCGGGGCCCTGGCACAGATACGCAGTATTTT. It codes for CASSSARGPGTDTQYF. The chain couples TRBV7-6 to TRBJ2-3; TRBD2 is possibly the D segment (6 matching bases). Between the V and J ends, shortened by 4 bases and 1 base respectively, the junction contains 15 bases. CDR1 and CDR2 are read off the germline V gene as SGHVS and FNYEAQ. The CDR3 spans 16 residues, from the cysteine through the phenylalanine. The kept DNA is CDR3 alone, 48 bases in frame from the first base.